Listed below are T cell receptor beta chains from one sample, sequenced in a study of CD8 T cells in Susac syndrome. MiXCR, applied by TCRdb to the immunoSEQ multiplex PCR reads, yields one record per CDR3 protein. This sample has 150,000 to 200,000 distinct CDR3 sequences; 93% occur once, and the top ten carry about 0.14%. Sequenced sample: CD4+ T cells from PBMCs. The source is a human donor in good health. Both conserved end residues are part of each CDR3. Fields, in order: D gene, V gene, J gene, clone size, CDR3 protein, CDR3 DNA. The D gene is left open where the match is weak. Clone size, where shown, is once, few, many, or a class for clones that have expanded.

>.|TRBV20-1|TRBJ1-3|.
CSARDLRSSGNTIYF
TGCAGTGCTAGAGATCTTCGGAGCTCTGGAAACACCATATATTTT
>.|TRBV7-2|TRBJ1-4|.
CASSLAWRRPATNEKLFF
TGTGCCAGCAGCTTAGCTTGGCGGAGGCCTGCAACTAATGAAAAACTGTTTTTT
>TRBD2|TRBV12-3/TRBV12-4|TRBJ2-6|.
CASSYREAGANVLTF
TGTGCCAGCAGTTATCGGGAGGCTGGGGCCAACGTCCTGACTTTC
>.|TRBV5-1|TRBJ1-1|once
CASSLAVAEMNTEAFF
TGCGCCAGCAGCTTGGCGGTGGCAGAAATGAACACTGAAGCTTTCTTT
>.|TRBV20-1|TRBJ1-5|.
CSARFEPNQPQHF
TGCAGTGCTAGATTTGAACCCAATCAGCCCCAGCATTTT
>.|TRBV12-3/TRBV12-4|TRBJ2-5|.
CASSLTGKTQYF
TGTGCCAGCAGTCTGACTGGAAAGACCCAGTACTTC
>.|TRBV20-1|TRBJ2-5|.
CSARKSRDIWETQYF
TGCAGTGCTAGAAAGTCCCGGGACATTTGGGAGACCCAGTACTTC
>TRBD1|TRBV10-2|TRBJ1-2|.
CASKSRRGTDGYTF
TGCGCCAGCAAATCCCGCAGGGGGACGGATGGCTACACCTTC
>.|TRBV3-1|TRBJ2-5|.
CASSRQSSAIQETQYF
TGTGCCAGCAGTCGCCAATCGAGCGCCATCCAAGAGACCCAGTACTTC
>TRBD1|TRBV29-1|TRBJ2-7|.
CSVLGQGEEQYF
TGCAGCGTCCTGGGACAGGGTGAAGAGCAGTACTTC
>.|TRBV29-1|TRBJ2-1|.
CSVVRRMGGEQFF
TGCAGCGTCGTCCGACGAATGGGGGGTGAGCAGTTCTTC
>.|TRBV12-3/TRBV12-4|TRBJ2-3|.
CASSPQGPPTDTQYF
TGTGCCAGCAGTCCCCAAGGGCCCCCCACAGATACGCAGTATTTT
>.|TRBV29-1|TRBJ2-5|once
CSGGRETQYF
TGCAGCGGAGGGAGAGAGACCCAGTACTTC
>.|TRBV5-6|TRBJ2-7|.
CASSWRAMGEQYF
TGTGCCAGCAGCTGGCGGGCTATGGGCGAGCAGTACTTC
>TRBD1|TRBV5-1|TRBJ2-1|.
CASYQPGQIYNEQFF
TGCGCCAGCTACCAACCGGGACAGATCTACAATGAGCAGTTCTTC
>.|TRBV19|TRBJ1-5|.
CASRYSNQPQHF
TGTGCCAGCCGATATAGCAATCAGCCCCAGCATTTT
>.|TRBV29-1|TRBJ2-7|once
CSVEDRGVSYEQYF
TGCAGCGTTGAAGATAGGGGAGTCTCCTACGAGCAGTACTTC
>.|TRBV20-1|TRBJ2-5|few
CSASPIGGSQETQYF
TGCAGTGCTAGTCCGATCGGGGGAAGTCAAGAGACCCAGTACTTC
>TRBD1|TRBV20-1|TRBJ2-7|.
CSVIRSGGLTSYEQYF
TGCAGTGTAATACGCTCAGGGGGCTTGACCTCTTACGAGCAGTACTTC